These 9 T cell receptor beta chains were sequenced from one sample in a study of CD8+CD57+ T cells in acquired aplastic anemia. Profiles of TCR beta VDJ and CDR3 were generated from a genomic DNA template. TCRdb itself ran the reads through MiXCR, one entry per CDR3 protein. Seen here are 200,000 or so distinct CDR3 sequences, around 66% observed once, and the top ten hold around 46%. Sequences were obtained from sorted CD4+, CD8+, or CD8+CD57+ T cells (not recorded which) from PBMCs. Receptor source: a human donor with severe aplastic anemia or a healthy control (not recorded which).

The gene calls are TRBV24-1 and TRBJ1-5; TRBD1 matches at 8 bases. The CDR3 length is 14 residues. CDR1 is KGHDR, CDR2 SFDVKD, per germline. V dropped 3 bases and J dropped 6; count of bases not matched to a gene: 3. CDR3 in amino acids: CATSDKDRVQPQHF. Here the CDR3 DNA reads TGTGCCACCAGTGATAAGGACAGGGTTCAGCCCCAGCATTTT.

J is TRBJ2-3 and V is TRBV11-3; 7 bases are a match to TRBD2. Germline loops: CDR1 SGHNT, CDR2 YENEEA. Germline trimming cut 5 bases from V and 1 base from J; bases unmatched to any gene: 6. The CDR3 spans 15 residues. The CDR3 sequence is CASSRGGPGTDTQYF. CDR3 sequence (DNA): TGTGCCAGCAGCCGGGGAGGGCCGGGCACAGATACGCAGTATTTT.

This chain uses TRBV24-1 with TRBJ2-1, with D perhaps matching TRBD1 (6 bases). Trimming stripped 7 bases from V and 7 bases from J, with 13 bases between. This CDR3 has 13 residues. Germline values: CDR1 KGHDR, CDR2 SFDVKD. DNA of the CDR3: TGTGCCACCAGACATAAACAGGGTAATGAGCAGTTCTTC. This encodes CATRHKQGNEQFF.

The CDR3 nucleotides read TGTGCCAGTAGTGCGCGACAGAGCTCCTACAATGAGCAGTTCTTC. It codes for CASSARQSSYNEQFF. The J gene is TRBJ2-1, the V gene TRBV19, with a possible D match to TRBD1 (5 bases). The CDR3 runs to 15 residues. V was pared by 5 bases and J by 0 bases, with 11 bases between. Germline CDR1 LNHDA, CDR2 SQIVND (reference sequence).

The chain combines TRBV5-1 with TRBJ1-6; D ambiguous. Trimming stripped 0 bases from V and 6 bases from J, with 10 bases between. Germline V CDR1 and CDR2: SGHRS, YFSETQ. The CDR3 length is 15 residues. CDR3 residues: CASSLEVSGNSPLHF. As DNA, the CDR3 is TGCGCCAGCAGCTTGGAGGTTTCGGGTAATTCACCCCTCCACTTT.

The V call is TRBV7-3, the J call TRBJ2-1, with 8 positions matching TRBD1. The CDR3 is 12 residues long. Losses at the gene ends were 5 bases for V and 12 bases for J; bases not matched to a gene: 6. Germline V lookup: CDR1 SGHTA, CDR2 FQGTGA. The CDR3 here is CASSQRTGSQFF. CDR3 DNA: TGTGCCAGCAGCCAGAGGACAGGGTCGCAGTTCTTC.

This chain links TRBV7-2 with TRBJ2-5; D uncertain. The length of the CDR3 is 12 residues. The germline V gene has CDR1 SGHTA and CDR2 FQGNSA. V was trimmed by 8 bases and J by 0 bases, leaving 7 bases between them. The CDR3 here is CASGSYQETQYF. CDR3 nucleotides: TGTGCCAGCGGCAGCTACCAAGAGACCCAGTACTTC.

This chain links TRBV20-1 with TRBJ1-2, with D possibly TRBD1 on 5 matching bases. The germline V and J ends were trimmed by 2 bases and 4 bases, with 17 bases remaining between them. The CDR3 spans 15 residues. Germline V gene data show CDR1 as DFQATT and CDR2 as SNEGSKA (reference sequence). The CDR3 region has the DNA TGCAGTGCTAGAAGGGACCTCCTTAAGAGCTATGGCTACACCTTC. Protein: CSARRDLLKSYGYTF.

The rearrangement uses TRBV7-2 and TRBJ2-7; 9 positions agree with TRBD2. Trimming took 7 bases from V and 5 from J; bases not matched to a gene: 12. The CDR3 runs 15 residues. Germline values: CDR1 SGHTA, CDR2 FQGNSA. This CDR3 reads CASTHEGGGAHEQYF. The CDR3 nucleotides read TGTGCCAGCACCCACGAGGGCGGGGGGGCCCACGAGCAGTACTTC. The full variable domain, rest sourced from reference TRBV7-2 and TRBJ2-7, is GAGVSQSPSNKVTEKGKDVELRCDPISGHTALYWYRQSLGQGLEFLIYFQGNSAPDKSGLPSDRFSAERTGGSVSTLTIQRTQQEDSAVYLCASTHEGGGAHEQYFGPGTRLTVT.